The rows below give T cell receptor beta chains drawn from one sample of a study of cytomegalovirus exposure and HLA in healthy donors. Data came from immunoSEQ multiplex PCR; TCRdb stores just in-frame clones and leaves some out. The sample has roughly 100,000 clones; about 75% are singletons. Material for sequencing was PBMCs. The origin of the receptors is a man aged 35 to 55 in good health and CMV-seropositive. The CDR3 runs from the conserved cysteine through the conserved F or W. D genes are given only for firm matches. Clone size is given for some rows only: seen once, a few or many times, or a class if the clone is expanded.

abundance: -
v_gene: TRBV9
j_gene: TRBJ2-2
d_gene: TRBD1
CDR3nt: TGTGCCAGCACAGCCCGGGACAGGGAATCGCGGGCCGGGGAGCTGTTTTTT
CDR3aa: CASTARDRESRAGELFF

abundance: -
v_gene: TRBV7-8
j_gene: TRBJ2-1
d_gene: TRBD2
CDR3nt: TGTGCCAGCAGCCTATCCAGCGGGGGACATTACAATGAGCAGTTCTTC
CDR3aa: CASSLSSGGHYNEQFF

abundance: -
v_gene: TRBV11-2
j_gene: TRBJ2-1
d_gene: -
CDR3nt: TGTGCCAGCAGCTCCCTGGCTTCTAGCGAAAGCTCCTACAATGAGCAGTTCTTC
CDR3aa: CASSSLASSESSYNEQFF

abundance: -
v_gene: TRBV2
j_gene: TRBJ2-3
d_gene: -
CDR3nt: TGTGCCACGGGGGACCTCACAGATACGCAGTATTTT
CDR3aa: CATGDLTDTQYF

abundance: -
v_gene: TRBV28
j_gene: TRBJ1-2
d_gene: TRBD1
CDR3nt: TGTGCCAGCAGTATCGGGACAGGGGGCATCTATGGCTACACCTTC
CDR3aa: CASSIGTGGIYGYTF

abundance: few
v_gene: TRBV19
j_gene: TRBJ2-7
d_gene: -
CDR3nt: TGTGCCAGTAGTGCTTCGACCGCCAGGGGTAGCGAGCAGTACTTC
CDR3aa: CASSASTARGSEQYF

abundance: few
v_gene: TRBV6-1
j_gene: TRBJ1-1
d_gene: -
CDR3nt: TGTGCCAGCAGAATCACTGGACGGGAAGGTGAAGCTTTCTTT
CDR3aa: CASRITGREGEAFF

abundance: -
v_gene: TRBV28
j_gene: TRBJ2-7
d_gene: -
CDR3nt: TGTGCCAGCAGTTTACGGGGATTCTCCTACGAGCAGTACTTC
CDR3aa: CASSLRGFSYEQYF

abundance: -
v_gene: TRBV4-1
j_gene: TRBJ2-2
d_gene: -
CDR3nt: TGCGCCAGCAGCCAAGCTTCGGTATACACCGGGGAGCTGTTTTTT
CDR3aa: CASSQASVYTGELFF

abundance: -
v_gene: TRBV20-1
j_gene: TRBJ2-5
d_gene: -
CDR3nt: TGCAGTGCTAGGAGAGAGACCCAGTACTTC
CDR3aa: CSARRETQYF

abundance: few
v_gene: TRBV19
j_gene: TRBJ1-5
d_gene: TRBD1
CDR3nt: TGTGCCAGTAGTACGGACAGGAATCAGCCCCAGCATTTT
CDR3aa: CASSTDRNQPQHF

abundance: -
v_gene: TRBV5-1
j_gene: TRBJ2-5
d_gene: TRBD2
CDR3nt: TGCGCCAGCAGCCCCCTGGGGAGGGAAGAGACCCAGTACTTC
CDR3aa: CASSPLGREETQYF

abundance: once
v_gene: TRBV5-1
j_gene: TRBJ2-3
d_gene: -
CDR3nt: TGCGCCAGCAGCTTGGGCACCTGGGGTGGCGGGGGCACAGATACGCAGTATTTT
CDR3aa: CASSLGTWGGGGTDTQYF

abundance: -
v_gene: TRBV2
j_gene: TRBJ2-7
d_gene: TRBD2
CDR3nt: TGTGCCAGCAAGATAGCGGGCGCGACAACCTACGAGCAGTACTTC
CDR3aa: CASKIAGATTYEQYF

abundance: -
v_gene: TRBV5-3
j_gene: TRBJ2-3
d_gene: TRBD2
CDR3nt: TGTGCCAGAAGCCAAGGACTAGCGGGATCCACAGATACGCAGTATTTT
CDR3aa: CARSQGLAGSTDTQYF

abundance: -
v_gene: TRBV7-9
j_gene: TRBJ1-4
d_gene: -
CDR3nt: TGTGCCAGCAGCCCAGACTGGGAAAAACTGTTTTTT
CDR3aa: CASSPDWEKLFF

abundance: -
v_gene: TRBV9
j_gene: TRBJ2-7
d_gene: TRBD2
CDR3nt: TGTGCCAGCAGCCCGGCGGCTAGCGGGGGGGCCTCCGAGCAGTACTTC
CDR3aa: CASSPAASGGASEQYF

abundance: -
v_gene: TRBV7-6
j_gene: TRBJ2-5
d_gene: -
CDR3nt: TGTGCCAGCAGCCCCCTCGGCGGTGGGGAGACCCAGTACTTC
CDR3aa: CASSPLGGGETQYF

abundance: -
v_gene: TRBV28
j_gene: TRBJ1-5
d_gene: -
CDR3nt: TGTGCCAGCAATCCCGTGACACCGAATCAGCCCCAGCATTTT
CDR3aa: CASNPVTPNQPQHF

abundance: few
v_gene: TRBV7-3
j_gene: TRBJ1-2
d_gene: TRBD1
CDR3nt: TGTGCCAGCAGCTCGGGACCGGGACAGGGGCTGAGCTATGGCTACACCTTC
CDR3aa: CASSSGPGQGLSYGYTF

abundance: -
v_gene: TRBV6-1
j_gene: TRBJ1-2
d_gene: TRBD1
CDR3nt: TGTGCCAGCACCCCGGGACAGGTTGTCACCTTC
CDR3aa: CASTPGQVVTF

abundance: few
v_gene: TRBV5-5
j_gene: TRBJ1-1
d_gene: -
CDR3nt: TGTGCCAGCAGCTTGGATGAACGGGCTTTCTTT
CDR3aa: CASSLDERAFF

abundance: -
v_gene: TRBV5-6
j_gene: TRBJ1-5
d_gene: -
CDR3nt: TGTGCCAGCAGCTTGACAGGGTGGGATCAGCCCCAGCATTTT
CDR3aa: CASSLTGWDQPQHF

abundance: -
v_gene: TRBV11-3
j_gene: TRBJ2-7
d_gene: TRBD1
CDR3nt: TGTGCCAGCAGCTTATCGGGGACAGCGAACTACGAGCAGTACTTC
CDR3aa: CASSLSGTANYEQYF

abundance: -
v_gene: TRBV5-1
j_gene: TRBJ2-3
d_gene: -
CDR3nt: TGCGCCAGCAGCAGCGGCCTCCAGAGCACAGATACGCAGTATTTT
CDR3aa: CASSSGLQSTDTQYF

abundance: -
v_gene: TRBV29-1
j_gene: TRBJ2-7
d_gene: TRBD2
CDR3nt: TGCAGCGTCCAAAGACTAGCGGGGAGCGAGCAGTACTTC
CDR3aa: CSVQRLAGSEQYF

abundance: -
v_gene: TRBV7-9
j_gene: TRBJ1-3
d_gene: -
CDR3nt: TGTGCCAGCAGCCCCCCGGGACACTTCGTATATTTT
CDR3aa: CASSPPGHFVYF

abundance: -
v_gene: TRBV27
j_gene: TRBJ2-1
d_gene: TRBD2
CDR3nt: TGTGCCAGCAGTTTAAGGGTGCGGGAGGGCTTCTACAATGAGCAGTTCTTC
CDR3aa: CASSLRVREGFYNEQFF

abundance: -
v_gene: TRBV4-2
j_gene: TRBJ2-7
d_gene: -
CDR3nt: TGTGCCAGCAGCCAAGGTCTAGGGGACTACGAGCAGTACTTC
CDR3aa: CASSQGLGDYEQYF

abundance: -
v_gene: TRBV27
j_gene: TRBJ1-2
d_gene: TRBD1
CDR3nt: TGTGCCAGCAGTCTCACCGGGACAGGGACCTATGGCTACACCTTC
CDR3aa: CASSLTGTGTYGYTF

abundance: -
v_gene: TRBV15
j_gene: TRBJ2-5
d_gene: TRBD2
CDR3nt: TGTGCCACCAGCAGAGTAAGCGGGAGGTACCAAGAGACCCAGTACTTC
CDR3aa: CATSRVSGRYQETQYF

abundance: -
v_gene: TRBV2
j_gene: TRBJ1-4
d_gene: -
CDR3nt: TGTGCCAGGAAGACTTATGAGAATGCAACTAATGAAAAACTGTTTTTT
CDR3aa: CARKTYENATNEKLFF

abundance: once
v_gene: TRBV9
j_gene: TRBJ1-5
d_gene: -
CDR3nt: TGTGCCAGCAGCGTTCAGGGAGGTAGCAATCAGCCCCAGCATTTT
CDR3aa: CASSVQGGSNQPQHF

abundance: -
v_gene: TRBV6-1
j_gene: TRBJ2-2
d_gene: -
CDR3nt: TGTGCCAGCAGTGGACTGTACGCGAACACCGGGGAGCTGTTTTTT
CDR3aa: CASSGLYANTGELFF

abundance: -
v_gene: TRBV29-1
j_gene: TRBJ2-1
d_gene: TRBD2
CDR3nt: TGCAGCGCCCCTAAGGCGGGGGGGGTCTTTGGCAATGAGCAGTTCTTC
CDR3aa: CSAPKAGGVFGNEQFF

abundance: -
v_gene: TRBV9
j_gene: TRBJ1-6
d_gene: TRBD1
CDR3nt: TGTGCCAGCAGCGGACAGGGTTTTTCCTATAATTCACCCCTCCACTTT
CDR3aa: CASSGQGFSYNSPLHF

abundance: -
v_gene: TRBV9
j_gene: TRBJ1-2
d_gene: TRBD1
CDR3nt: TGTGCCAGCAGCGCATCGACAGGGATGGGCTACACCTTC
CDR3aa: CASSASTGMGYTF

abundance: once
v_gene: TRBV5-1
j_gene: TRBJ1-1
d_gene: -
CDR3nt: TGCGCCAGCAGCGATCAGGGTAACACTGAAGCTTTCTTT
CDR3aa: CASSDQGNTEAFF

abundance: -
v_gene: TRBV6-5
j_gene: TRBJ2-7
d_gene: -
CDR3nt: TGTGCCAGCAAGGGGGTGCCCTACGAGCAGTACTTC
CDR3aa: CASKGVPYEQYF

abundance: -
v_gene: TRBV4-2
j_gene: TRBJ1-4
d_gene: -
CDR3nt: TGTGCCAGCAGCCCTCGACAGCGTATAACAACTAATGAAAAACTGTTTTTT
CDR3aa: CASSPRQRITTNEKLFF

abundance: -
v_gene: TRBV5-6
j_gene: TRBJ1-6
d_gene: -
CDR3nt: TGTGCCAGCAGCTTTTATTTTGGAGGGTCACCCCTCCACTTT
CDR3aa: CASSFYFGGSPLHF

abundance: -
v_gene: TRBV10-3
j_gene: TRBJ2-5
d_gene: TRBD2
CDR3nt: TGTGCCATCAGTCGGACTAGCGAAGAGACCCAGTACTTC
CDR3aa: CAISRTSEETQYF

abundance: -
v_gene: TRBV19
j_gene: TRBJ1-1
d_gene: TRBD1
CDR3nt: TGTGCCAGTAGAGACAGGGGGCTCGCTGAAGCTTTCTTT
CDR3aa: CASRDRGLAEAFF

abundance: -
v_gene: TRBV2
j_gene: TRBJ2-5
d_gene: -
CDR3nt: TGTGCCAGCAGTGAACGCGAATTTCAAGAGACCCAGTACTTC
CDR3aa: CASSEREFQETQYF

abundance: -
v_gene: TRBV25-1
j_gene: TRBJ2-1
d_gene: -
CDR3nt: TGTGCCAGCAGTGAAGGAGGCGTCAACGGACGTGTGGATGAGCAGTTCTTC
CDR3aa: CASSEGGVNGRVDEQFF

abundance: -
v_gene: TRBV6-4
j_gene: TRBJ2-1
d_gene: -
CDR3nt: TGTGCCAGCAGTGACTCGAGTTCTGGAGACCACTCCTACAATGAGCAGTTCTTC
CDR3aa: CASSDSSSGDHSYNEQFF

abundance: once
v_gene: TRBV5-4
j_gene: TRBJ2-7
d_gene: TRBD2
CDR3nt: TGTGCCAGCAGCTCCTCCCTACGGGGGGGAGGATACGAGCAGTACTTC
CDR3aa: CASSSSLRGGGYEQYF

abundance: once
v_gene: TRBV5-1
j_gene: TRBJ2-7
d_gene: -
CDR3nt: TGCGCCAGCAGCTTGGAGAGTCCTAAGTTCGAGCAGTACTTC
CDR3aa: CASSLESPKFEQYF

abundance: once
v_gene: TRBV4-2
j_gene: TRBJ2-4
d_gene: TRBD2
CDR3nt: TGTGCCAGCAGCCAAGATTTAGCGGGGGCCAAAAACATTCAGTACTTC
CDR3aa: CASSQDLAGAKNIQYF